The present TCR beta chain was sequenced within a study of blood T cell repertoires in COVID-19 (dated by TCRdb to about 2020). In terms of the full investigation: Samples covering the acute and convalescent phases of COVID-19 were provided by collaborators in the United States, Italy and Spain. HLA class I and class II types, where available, came from metadata supplied by the sample provider rather than from assay-based typing. The dataset comprised deeply sampled blood TCRbeta repertoires from subjects exposed to, actively infected with, or recovered from COVID-19. The repertoires were released in a freely available public database meant as a resource for research on the immune response to SARS-CoV-2. The prospective study material was composed of cDNA or gDNA derived from T cells, B-cell-depleted T cells, or PBMCs. A de-identified subject ID, COVID-19 status, age in years and sex were almost always included in the sample metadata. Samples were obtained from the ongoing ImmuneRACE study (first 160 participants) and from 1,200 or so subjects provided by 6 global collaborators. On the study overall, not on this receptor specifically: Clinical and demographic metadata were provided uncurated, with the amount varying by source and participant.

From its cysteine to its phenylalanine, the CDR3 spans 16 amino acids. Only the CDR3 DNA is retained, 48 bases long and in frame from the first base. Sequences MNHNS (CDR1) and SASEGT (CDR2) are obtained from the germline V gene. V has 1 base trimmed and J has 8 bases trimmed; junction bases matching no gene number 5. One collaborating source in Seattle enrolled patients while the patients were actively infected and followed the patients over time throughout the course of disease. Collaborating institutions collected whole blood in K2EDTA tubes following their own protocols. For TCRbeta analysis, collaborators shipped samples in one of three forms: frozen whole blood, isolated PBMCs, or DNA extracted from either of those sample types. On this clone: Its antigen has not been determined. No much larger clonotype is one base removed from it; base qualities were not supplied.

The immunoSEQ Assay, a bias-controlled multiplex PCR, was used to amplify TCRbeta CDR3 regions from genomic DNA. Processing in the source paper ran as follows. Nucleated cell counts per sample were estimated from amplification of reference gene primers within the assay. Sequence reads were collapsed and filtered to measure the absolute abundance of every unique TCRbeta CDR3 rearrangement. For each sample, productive Simpson clonality was calculated as the square root of Simpson's diversity index over productive rearrangements. TCRdb took this table from immuneACCESS and kept in-frame rearrangements with V and J called. Such tables lack part of the clones; where checked against another copy, unresolved V genes explain under half of the gap, and the rest is unexplained. D and trimming come from the DNA, and the V and J calls and clone size come from that table. Counted in this sample were roughly 260,000 clones; roughly 90% of them appeared once. The biggest ten clones account for over 9% of the sample.

Sequencing was performed on peripheral blood. This TCR came from a woman in her 30s with COVID-19, enrolled during active disease. Rearrangement joined TRBV6-1 to TRBJ2-2; TRBD2 agrees with 12 junctional bases. The DNA sequence is as follows: TGTGCCAGCAGTGAAGGACTAGCGGGAGAGAAGGGGGAGCTGTTTTTT. This sequence encodes CASSEGLAGEKGELFF.